The rows below give T cell receptor beta chains drawn from one sample of a study of blood T cell repertoires in COVID-19. Using immunoSEQ multiplex PCR, the repertoire was profiled, and TCRdb retains in-frame clones only, with some absent. The table records some 85,000 clones, approximately 90% of them present only once. The sequenced sample consisted of peripheral blood. These receptors came from a man aged 50-60 years with acute or convalescent COVID-19. CDR3s include the opening cysteine and the closing phenylalanine or tryptophan.

v_call	j_call	cdr3_aa
TRBV10-3	TRBJ1-2	CAIRGREIGDGYTF
TRBV7-2	TRBJ2-3	CASSLGVSGSSDTQYF
TRBV5-4	TRBJ1-2	CASSEGQGDLYGYTF
TRBV30	TRBJ2-1	CAWSGGVSNEQFF
TRBV6-1	TRBJ1-6	CASSDRQGNSPLHF
TRBV9	TRBJ1-2	CASSPNLGARSGYTF
TRBV11-3	TRBJ2-2	CASSTTGGRNTGELFF
TRBV24-1	TRBJ1-5	CATPRVEPHPGCNQPQHF
TRBV12-3/TRBV12-4	TRBJ2-1	CASSRRREQFF
TRBV11-2	TRBJ1-2	CASSLETQGASGYTF
TRBV9	TRBJ1-3	CASSRTGGYTIYF
TRBV19	TRBJ1-1	CASSRFVVGRITEAFF
TRBV5-1	TRBJ1-4	CASGLEATNEKLFF
TRBV5-1	TRBJ2-3	CASSLGLGTDTQYF
TRBV5-1	TRBJ2-2	CASSPGGGNTGELFF
TRBV7-2	TRBJ1-2	CASSPGQGGSGYTF
TRBV7-2	TRBJ2-3	CASSLFGPSGGRTDTQYF
TRBV18	TRBJ1-1	CASSHRGSDTEAFF
TRBV20-1	TRBJ2-7	CSASSAVRGSYEQYF
TRBV27	TRBJ1-1	CASRPMTGGMNTEAFF
TRBV5-1	TRBJ2-2	CASSETSGALTGELFF
TRBV29-1	TRBJ1-1	CSAGTVMNTEAFF
TRBV28	TRBJ1-2	CASGALGLYGYTF
TRBV15	TRBJ1-4	CATSRPPSGGGSEKLFF
TRBV19	TRBJ2-3	CASTTGDGADTQYF
TRBV5-1	TRBJ2-7	CASSLETGSSYEQYF
TRBV11-1	TRBJ1-2	CASSPPGGSNYGYTF
TRBV7-9	TRBJ2-3	CASTPGAGDTQYF
TRBV19	TRBJ2-7	CASRGGGRREQYF
TRBV6-6	TRBJ1-2	CASSYSLARGYTF
TRBV28	TRBJ1-2	CASSLKSYGYTF
TRBV28	TRBJ2-7	CASSLPGLADEQYF
TRBV5-1	TRBJ1-6	CASSLSPGQPNSPLHF
TRBV6-5	TRBJ1-5	CASSSVNSRQPQHF
TRBV19	TRBJ2-3	CASSSGVAGGDTQYF
TRBV28	TRBJ1-5	CASSFFGRVHQPQHF
TRBV7-9	TRBJ2-5	CASTLKVQGAKETQYF
TRBV20-1	TRBJ2-5	CSASRAGGQETQYF
TRBV19	TRBJ1-1	CASSVGQGAAEAFF
TRBV12-3/TRBV12-4	TRBJ1-2	CASSLGGYSGYTF
TRBV19	TRBJ2-1	CASSIRDGLYEQFF
TRBV5-1	TRBJ1-4	CASSLAGQGREKLFF
TRBV11-1	TRBJ1-1	CASSLERRTEAFF
TRBV5-1	TRBJ1-4	CASRTGDEEKLFF
TRBV6-5	TRBJ2-7	CASSYSGGRAGEQYF
TRBV29-1	TRBJ2-1	CSAGLAGGREQFF